Sequencing of this T cell receptor (beta chain) was carried out in a study of radiation and T cells in renal cell carcinoma. Treatment in this sample: treatment-naive control, cytoreductive nephrectomy. V was clipped by 3 bases and J by 2 bases; unmatched bases: 1. There are 14 residues in the CDR3. In germline, CDR1 is LNHDA, CDR2 SQIVND (reference sequence). The repertoire was sequenced with immunoSEQ multiplex PCR; TCRdb's copy has only in-frame clones and lacks some. The sample shows 10,000 to 15,000 clones, over 60% of them seen only once. The TCR sequence derives from a woman at least 80 years old with renal cell carcinoma. The rearrangement joins TRBV19 to TRBJ2-7, with 10 bases fitting TRBD1. The source was tumor tissue, collected from a patient whose treatment was nephrectomy without radiotherapy. CDR3 nucleotide sequence: TGTGCCAGTAGTATCGGGACAGGGGCCTACGAGCAGTACTTC. This codes for CASSIGTGAYEQYF.